The rows below give T cell receptor beta chains drawn from one sample of a study of OX40 agonist ivuxolimab in advanced cancers. The data were produced by immunoSEQ multiplex PCR, yet TCRdb's version contains in-frame clones alone and is incomplete. Of 52,000 or so clones listed, almost 85% are singletons. This specimen was CD4+ or CD8+ T cells sorted from blood, taken in a trial of the OX40 agonist ivuxolimab. The receptors were sampled from an adult with an advanced solid tumor such as melanoma, head and neck, liver or kidney cancer. Both conserved end residues are part of each CDR3. The D gene is left open where the match is weak. Some rows mark clone size as missing; the rest say once, few, many or name a class of expanded clone.

d_gene	v_gene	j_gene	len	abundance	CDR3nt	CDR3aa
-	TRBV6-5	TRBJ1-2	15	-	TGTGCCAGCAGTTACTCGATTCGAAGTTTACGACCCTACACCTTC	CASSYSIRSLRPYTF
-	TRBV5-1	TRBJ2-7	14	-	TGCGCCAGCAGCACCGTGCAGAGAATCTACGAGCAGTACTTC	CASSTVQRIYEQYF
-	TRBV6-5	TRBJ2-1	11	-	TGTGCCAGCAAAAGAGGGGGAGAGCAGTTCTTC	CASKRGGEQFF
-	TRBV27	TRBJ2-7	16	-	TGTGCCAGCAGTTTACCCGTTGGGGGGAGAGCTCGAGAGCAGTACTTC	CASSLPVGGRAREQYF
TRBD1	TRBV11-2	TRBJ1-1	12	-	TGTGCCAGCAGCCATGGACAGGGTGAAGCTTTCTTT	CASSHGQGEAFF
-	TRBV30	TRBJ1-1	14	-	TGTGCCTGGATTCCCTTAGCGGGATGGACTGAAGCTTTCTTT	CAWIPLAGWTEAFF
TRBD2	TRBV5-1	TRBJ2-2	17	-	TGCGCCAGCAGCCCACAATCCCTAGCGGGAGCCACCGGGGAGCTGTTTTTT	CASSPQSLAGATGELFF
-	TRBV5-1	TRBJ2-7	13	-	TGCGCCAGCAGCTTGGCACAGACCTACGAGCAGTACTTC	CASSLAQTYEQYF
-	TRBV30	TRBJ1-5	13	-	TGTGCCTGGAGTGTGGGGCAGGGGCAGCCCCAGCATTTT	CAWSVGQGQPQHF
TRBD1	TRBV5-1	TRBJ1-2	13	once	TGCGCCAGCAGCTCAGGGGGCAACTATGGCTACACCTTC	CASSSGGNYGYTF
-	TRBV30	TRBJ2-1	14	-	TGTGCCTGGGTTATGGCTAGCGTATACAATGAGCAGTTCTTC	CAWVMASVYNEQFF
TRBD1	TRBV19	TRBJ1-5	15	few	TGTGCCAGTACCACTTGGGGGGACAGACAACAGCCCCAGCATTTT	CASTTWGDRQQPQHF
-	TRBV7-9	TRBJ2-5	14	-	TGTGCCAGCAATCGGAACGGCCCTGGGGAGACCCAGTACTTC	CASNRNGPGETQYF
TRBD2	TRBV19	TRBJ2-2	15	-	TGTGCCAGTAGTGCGGATAGCGGGAGGGCCGGGGAGCTGTTTTTT	CASSADSGRAGELFF
-	TRBV23-1	TRBJ1-5	16	-	TGCGCCAGCAGTCAACCAACGGGGAATAGCAATCAGCCCCAGCATTTT	CASSQPTGNSNQPQHF